The T cell receptor beta chain under discussion was sequenced for a study of T-cell memory formation after mild COVID-19. Broader study findings: Day 15 to 85 contractors were CD4/CD8 balanced; later expanders leaned CD4+. CD4+ contracting clones were mainly CM and EM; CD8+ ones, EMRA.

This clonotype was seen a handful of times. Its antigen is still unknown. The V end was cut by 4 bases, the J end by 1 base, with 10 bases between. Germline assignment: CDR1 LNHNV and CDR2 YYDKDF (reference sequence). This CDR3 comprises 14 residues. Using its own MiXCR run on the 5' RACE reads, TCRdb lists one record per CDR3 protein. The sample has about 560,000 distinct CDR3 sequences, over 15% seen once. V gene TRBV15 combines with J gene TRBJ1-1; maybe TRBD1 (5 bases). This sequence originates from an adult woman who had mild COVID-19 (a few samples of this study predate the infection). Cell type and time point are not known. Sequencing was performed on PBMCs or a T cell subset sorted from them (not recorded which). CDR3 coding DNA: TGTGCCACCAGCAACGAGGGGCGGAACACTGAAGCTTTCTTT. This encodes CATSNEGRNTEAFF.